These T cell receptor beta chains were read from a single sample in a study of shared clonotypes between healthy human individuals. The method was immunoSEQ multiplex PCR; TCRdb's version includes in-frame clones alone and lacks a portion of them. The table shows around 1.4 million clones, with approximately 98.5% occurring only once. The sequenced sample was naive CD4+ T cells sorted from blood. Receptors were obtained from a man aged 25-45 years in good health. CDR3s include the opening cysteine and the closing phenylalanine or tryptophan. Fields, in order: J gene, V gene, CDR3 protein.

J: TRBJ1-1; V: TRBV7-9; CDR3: CASSLEDTEAFF
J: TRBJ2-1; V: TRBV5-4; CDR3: CASSWGTTSPDEQFF
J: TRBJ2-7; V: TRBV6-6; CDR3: CASSSLAGGLSYEQYF
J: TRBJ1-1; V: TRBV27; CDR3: CASSTWQGGAEAFF
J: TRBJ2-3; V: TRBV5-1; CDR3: CASSLGTGTGSWTQYF
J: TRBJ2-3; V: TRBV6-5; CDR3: CASSWSGSTDTQYF
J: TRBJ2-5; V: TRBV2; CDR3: CASIQELAETQYF
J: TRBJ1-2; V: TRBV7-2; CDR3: CASSLVGQGATNYGYTF
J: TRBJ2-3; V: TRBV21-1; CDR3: CASSPPGATDTQYF
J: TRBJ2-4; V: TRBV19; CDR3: CASSTSLNRNIQYF
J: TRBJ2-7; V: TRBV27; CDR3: CASSPRGGTREYEQYF
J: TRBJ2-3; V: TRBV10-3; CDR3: CAISRQGSGTDTQYF
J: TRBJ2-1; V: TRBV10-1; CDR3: CASSESGTGGYNEQFF
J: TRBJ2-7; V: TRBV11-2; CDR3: CASSFSRQYEQYF
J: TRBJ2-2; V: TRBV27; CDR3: CASTFLGPGGELFF
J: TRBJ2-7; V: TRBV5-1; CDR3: CASSLGSWGSDYEQYF
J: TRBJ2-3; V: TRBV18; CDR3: CASSPVRGADTQYF
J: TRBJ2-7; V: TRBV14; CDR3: CASSQLGRPIYEQYF
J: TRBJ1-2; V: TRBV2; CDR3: CASSFGREVNYGYTF
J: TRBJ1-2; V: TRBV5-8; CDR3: CASSWQLNYGYTF
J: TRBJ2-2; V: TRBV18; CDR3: CASSEITGTYAGELFF
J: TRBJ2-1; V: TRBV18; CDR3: CASSPNAKGYNEQFF
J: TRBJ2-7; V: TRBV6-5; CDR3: CASSWGENSYEQYF
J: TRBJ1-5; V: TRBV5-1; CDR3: CARAVGPQHF
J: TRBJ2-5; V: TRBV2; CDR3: CASSERVAGAQETQYF
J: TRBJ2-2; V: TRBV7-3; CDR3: CASSFPGTGELFF
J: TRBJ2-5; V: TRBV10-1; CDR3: CASSQLAGPRETQYF
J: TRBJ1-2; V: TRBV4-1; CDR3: CASSQDEIAGGHYGYTF
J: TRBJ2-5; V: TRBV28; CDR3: CASSLPPWSVAGAGETQYF
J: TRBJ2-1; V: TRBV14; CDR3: CASSLVAQAYNEQFF
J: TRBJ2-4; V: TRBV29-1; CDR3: CSVEVGLASDIQYF
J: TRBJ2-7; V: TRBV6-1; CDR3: CASTRQGRYEQYF
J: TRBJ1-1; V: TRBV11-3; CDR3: CASSSQPNTEAFF
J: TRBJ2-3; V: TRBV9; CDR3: CASSAAWQGGADTQYF
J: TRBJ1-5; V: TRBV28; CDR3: CASSRWEGQANQPQHF
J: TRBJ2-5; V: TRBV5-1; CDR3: CASSLIRGGETQYF
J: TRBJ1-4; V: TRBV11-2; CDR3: CASSYRGQNEKLFF
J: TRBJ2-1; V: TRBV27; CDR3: CASSSLTSGGGGNEQFF
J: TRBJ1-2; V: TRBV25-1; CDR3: CASSELYYGYTF
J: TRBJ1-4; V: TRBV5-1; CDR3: CASSFVGPNEKLFF
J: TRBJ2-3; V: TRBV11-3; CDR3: CASSWSGNQDTQYF
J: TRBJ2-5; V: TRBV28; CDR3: CASSLTGGAKTQYF
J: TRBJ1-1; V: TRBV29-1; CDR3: CSVHRGQGRTEAFF
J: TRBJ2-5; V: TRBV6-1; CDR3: CASSEPAGGTGLQETQYF
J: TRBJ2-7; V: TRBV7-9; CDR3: CASSLDTTYEQYF
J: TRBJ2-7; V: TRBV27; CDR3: CASSFSRADPYEQYF
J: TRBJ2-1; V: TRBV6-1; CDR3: CASSDVGGYNEQFF
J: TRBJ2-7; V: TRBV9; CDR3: CASSVTGARNEQYF
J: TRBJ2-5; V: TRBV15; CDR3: CATSRGLAGETQYF
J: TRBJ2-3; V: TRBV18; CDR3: CASSPTWSPTPTDTQYF
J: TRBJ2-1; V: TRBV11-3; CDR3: CASSLGTAYNEQFF
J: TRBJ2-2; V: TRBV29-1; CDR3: CSAQGANTGELFF
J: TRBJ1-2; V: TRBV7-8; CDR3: CASSLVGRDYGYTF
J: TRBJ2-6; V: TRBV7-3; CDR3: CASSPTRATANVLTF
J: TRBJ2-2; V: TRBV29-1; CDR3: CSVGGRLTGELFF
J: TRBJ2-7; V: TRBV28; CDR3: CASSLMVLAGAISYEQYF
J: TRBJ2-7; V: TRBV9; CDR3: CASSVGAGKYYEQYF
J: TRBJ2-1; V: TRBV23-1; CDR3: CASSQRGTSGRTDDEQFF
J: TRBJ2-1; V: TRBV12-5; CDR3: CASGLVPTSRPISYNEQFF
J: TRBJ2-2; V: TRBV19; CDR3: CASSPPGHGELFF